This T cell receptor beta chain was recorded in a study of long-term antiretroviral therapy in people with HIV. Study results and caveats: On ART adherence, viral resistance or therapy changes, no data were available.

The immunoSEQ assay was v3.0, run at survey level. Libraries were prepared by immunoSEQ multiplex PCR; TCRdb keeps only in-frame clonotypes and omits some of them. This sample has tens of thousands of clones, with just over 85% found just once. This CDR3 has 16 amino acids. V lost 0 bases and J lost 7, with 14 bases in between. Germline CDR1 and CDR2: SGHRS and YFSETQ. As for this clone: Its antigen is undetermined.

The source material was unsorted PBMCs, sampled 1.8 years before starting antiretroviral therapy. The rearrangement links TRBV5-1 to TRBJ1-6; D unresolved. The source is a woman under 40 with HIV. The CDR3 here is CASSLGSRTGNSPLHF. CDR3 in DNA: TGCGCCAGCAGCTTGGGGAGTCGGACCGGCAATTCACCCCTCCACTTT.